This is a list of T cell receptor beta chains from one sample in a study of cytomegalovirus exposure and HLA in healthy donors. Repertoires were generated with immunoSEQ multiplex PCR, while TCRdb's copy carries only in-frame clones and drops some. The sample lists around 150,000 clones, 70% to 80% occurring once. Sequencing used PBMCs. The receptors were sampled from a man under 40 in good health and CMV-seronegative. The CDR3 runs from the conserved cysteine through the conserved F or W.

CDR3aa	v_gene	j_gene
CAISEFMNTEAFF	TRBV10-3	TRBJ1-1
CASSLAEEAFF	TRBV5-1	TRBJ1-1
CASAPRTSFRETQYF	TRBV9	TRBJ2-5
CASSFVGQLYEQYF	TRBV27	TRBJ2-7
CASSLWGPGSSYEQYF	TRBV7-9	TRBJ2-7
CASRTSGSNNEQFF	TRBV11-2	TRBJ2-1
CASSQVKRRQDNEQFF	TRBV4-2	TRBJ2-1
CASTRGWEPQHF	TRBV2	TRBJ1-5
CASRTGRTEAFF	TRBV27	TRBJ1-1
CASSFDLQEAQYF	TRBV5-5	TRBJ2-5
CASTLRGTNGYTF	TRBV6-5	TRBJ1-2
CASSYGRDRGRTEQYF	TRBV6-6	TRBJ2-7
CASSKTGNEAFF	TRBV6-1	TRBJ1-1
CASSRPGDSYEQYF	TRBV7-6	NA
CASSLELAGVTDTQYF	TRBV5-1	TRBJ2-3
CASSLMFGGTGSSDTQYF	TRBV28	TRBJ2-3
CASSGTTGTQQFF	TRBV7-8	TRBJ2-1
CASSLDFGEQYF	TRBV7-2	TRBJ2-7
CASSLGGTSYEQYF	TRBV7-6	TRBJ2-7
CSVYPGLNDEQYF	TRBV29-1	NA
CASSWGQGDGYTF	TRBV7-2	TRBJ1-2
CASSVQASTDTQYF	TRBV27	TRBJ2-3
CASSSLAGSYEQYF	TRBV11-2	TRBJ2-7
CASSQERGSSYEQYF	TRBV4-3	TRBJ2-7
CASSYKGRVSTDTQYF	TRBV6-6	TRBJ2-3
CASSVGQGGNEQFF	TRBV9	TRBJ2-1
CASSLGGGDGYTF	TRBV5-1	TRBJ1-2
CASELAGNNEQFF	TRBV2	TRBJ2-1
CASSHPSGGPRETQYF	TRBV5-4	TRBJ2-5
CASRAGGYQETQYF	TRBV2	TRBJ2-5
CASSQDRGVSGYTF	TRBV18	TRBJ1-2
CASRLDREDYGYTF	TRBV25-1	TRBJ1-2
CAWSWGRVRVDTQYF	TRBV30	TRBJ2-3
CASSSTGGGREQFF	TRBV11-2	TRBJ2-1
CATARDTEAFF	TRBV10-3	TRBJ1-1
CASSSGLAGVNEQFF	TRBV18	TRBJ2-1
CASSPSGTEETQYF	TRBV18	TRBJ2-5
CASSVASDKQYF	TRBV9	TRBJ2-7
CASSFNLPGTGGMDTQYF	TRBV28	TRBJ2-3
CASSPSSGGNNEQFF	TRBV18	TRBJ2-1
CASSLNVGVVNEQFF	TRBV5-1	TRBJ2-1
CASSLGQGNNQPQHF	TRBV28	TRBJ1-5
CASSLFGFMNTEAFF	TRBV28	TRBJ1-1
CASSFQGGTEAFF	TRBV27	TRBJ1-1
CASKIGAGGFYEQYF	TRBV6-5	TRBJ2-7
CASSPPSASEQFF	TRBV4-1	TRBJ2-1
CATSRKIPGQGALRSETQYF	TRBV15	TRBJ2-5
CASTLSGASGSNEQFF	TRBV13	TRBJ2-1
CATRYVGQGPTNTQYF	TRBV27	TRBJ2-3
CASSLLSGNQPQHF	TRBV28	TRBJ1-5